The 21 T cell receptor beta chains given below trace back to one sample, sequenced in a study of a mutant IDH1 vaccine in newly diagnosed glioma. The antigens of these receptors remain unknown. Only in-frame clones appear in the TCRdb table, and some are missing; sequencing was by immunoSEQ multiplex PCR. The sample holds 110,000 or so clones, about nine tenths seen once. Sample time point: week 11, during vaccination. Mutant IDH1 20-mer peptide, at 300 ug, made up each vaccine dose, with topical imiquimod. The sequences come from PBMCs, collected from a glioma patient whose treatment included an IDH1 peptide vaccine. The receptors originated from a woman in her forties or fifties with glioma.

The count of this clone is one. The rearrangement links TRBV19 to TRBJ2-7; 8 bases align to TRBD2. Germline trimming cut 1 base from V and 2 bases from J; bases unmatched to any gene: 4. Germline V gene lookup returns CDR1 LNHDA and CDR2 SQIVND (reference sequence). This CDR3 region has 15 residues. CDR3 region: CASSIGTSGTYEQYF. In DNA, the CDR3 is TGTGCCAGTAGTATAGGAACTAGCGGAACCTACGAGCAGTACTTC.

The chain has TRBV9 and TRBJ2-2; no clear D. This CDR3 is 14 amino acids long. Germline lookup yields CDR1 SGDLS and CDR2 YYNGEE. Trimming shortened V by 2 bases and J by 3 bases, and 8 bases separated the two germline ends. Here the CDR3 reads CASSVAIYTGELFF. CDR3 in DNA: TGTGCCAGCAGCGTCGCTATCTACACCGGGGAGCTGTTTTTT.

This chain links TRBV7-9 with TRBJ2-1; the D gene could be TRBD1 or TRBD2 (7 bases each). CDR3 length: 17 residues. Trimming shortened V by 1 base and J by 4 bases, and 17 bases separated the two germline ends. The germline V gene has CDR1 SEHNR and CDR2 FQNEAQ (reference sequence). CDR3 DNA sequence: TGTGCCAGCAGCTTAGAAACAGGGGAGGGGGTTTACAATGAGCAGTTCTTC. This sequence encodes CASSLETGEGVYNEQFF.

V and J are TRBV19 and TRBJ2-7, with 10 positions matching TRBD2. The length of the CDR3 is 17 residues. CDR1 and CDR2 (germline): LNHDA, SQIVND (reference sequence). V trimming: 3 bases; J trimming: 7 bases; junction bases outside the gene matches: 15. The CDR3 protein is CASSIYPSSGRAGEQYF. The CDR3 coding sequence is TGTGCCAGTAGTATTTACCCGTCGAGCGGGAGGGCCGGAGAGCAGTACTTC.

The chain couples TRBV6-5 to TRBJ2-3, with 10 nucleotides matching TRBD2. There are 14 residues in the CDR3. The trim removed 5 bases at V and 3 bases at J, leaving 2 bases unmatched. Germline lookup yields CDR1 MNHEY and CDR2 SVGAGI. CDR3 DNA sequence: TGTGCCAGCAGTACTAGCGGGACGACAGATACGCAGTATTTT. Translation gives CASSTSGTTDTQYF.

This clone has more than one count but fewer than ten. V usage is TRBV6-1 and J usage is TRBJ1-3, with 7 bases matching TRBD1. The V gene end was trimmed by 8 bases and the J gene end by 0 bases; junction bases not matched to a gene: 4. The germline V gene encodes CDR1 MNHNS and CDR2 SASEGT. This CDR3 contains 14 residues. Here the CDR3 reads CASGTVLSGNTIYF. The CDR3 DNA follows: TGTGCCAGCGGGACAGTACTCTCTGGAAACACCATATATTTT.

J is TRBJ1-5 and V is TRBV19, with 12 bases lining up with TRBD1. V dropped 3 bases and J dropped 6; count of bases not matched to a gene: 3. Germline V gene data show CDR1 as LNHDA and CDR2 as SQIVND (reference sequence). CDR3 length: 15 residues. The CDR3 is CASSMGQGAIQPQHF. In DNA, the CDR3 is TGTGCCAGTAGTATGGGACAGGGGGCGATTCAGCCCCAGCATTTT.

The genes are TRBV28 and TRBJ1-5; 7 nucleotides match TRBD1. The ends lost 4 bases at V and 4 bases at J; junction bases unmatched: 7. The CDR3 extends over 15 amino acids. Germline V gives CDR1 MDHEN, CDR2 SYDVKM. The CDR3 bases are TGTGCCAGCAGTTCCTACAGGGGCGGAAATCAGCCCCAGCATTTT. Translated, it gives CASSSYRGGNQPQHF.

J is TRBJ2-7 and V is TRBV21-1; the D call TRBD2 from the table was never checked on the DNA. TRBV21-1 has pseudogene status. The CDR3 contains 12 residues. CDR3: CDRPGLSYEQYF. DNA of the CDR3: TGTGACCGTCCCGGGTTATCCTACGAGCAGTACTTC.

Only a few counts were recorded for this clone. The chain combines TRBV7-9 with TRBJ2-5; TRBD1 is a possible D gene (5 bases). The germline V gene has CDR1 SEHNR and CDR2 FQNEAQ (reference sequence). V gave up 6 bases and J gave up 2 bases, with 19 bases separating them. The CDR3 is 16 residues long. The CDR3 bases are TGTGCCAGCAGGTTTTCCTCGACAGCGCCGCAAGAGACCCAGTACTTC. The encoded protein is CASRFSSTAPQETQYF.

This clone has only one observation. This rearrangement joins TRBV11-2 to TRBJ1-3, with no clear D. CDR3 length: 13 residues. Germline CDR1 SGHAT, CDR2 FQNNGV. The V end lost 1 base, the J end lost 4 bases, and 5 bases lay between the germline ends. The CDR3 DNA follows: TGTGCCAGCAGCTTAGCCAGGGGAAACACCATATATTTT. This sequence encodes CASSLARGNTIYF. The full variable domain, in which reference TRBV11-2 and TRBJ1-3 provide the parts outside the CDR3, is EAGVAQSPRYKIIEKRQSVAFWCNPISGHATLYWYQQILGQGPKLLIQFQNNGVVDDSQLPKDRFSAERLKGVDSTLKIQPAKLEDSAVYLCASSLARGNTIYFGEGSWLTVV.

The sample holds one count of this clone. The V call is TRBV15, the J call TRBJ2-2; 7 bases agree with TRBD2. With 1 base clipped from V and 5 bases from J, the junction kept 13 bases outside the gene matches. The germline V gene has CDR1 LNHNV and CDR2 YYDKDF (reference sequence). CDR3 length: 18 amino acids. The CDR3 protein is CATSRAPKTSRWTGELFF. CDR3 bases: TGTGCCACCAGCAGAGCCCCTAAGACTAGCCGATGGACCGGGGAGCTGTTTTTT.

V gene TRBV5-1 combines with J gene TRBJ2-1; D gene uncertain. Per germline, CDR1 SGHRS and CDR2 YFSETQ. The V end was cut by 0 bases, the J end by 4 bases, with 8 bases between. The CDR3 consists of 14 residues. In DNA form, the CDR3 reads TGCGCCAGCAGCTTGGAGAGCCTTTACAATGAGCAGTTCTTC. Translating it yields CASSLESLYNEQFF.

The chain couples TRBV4-2 to TRBJ1-4, with D possibly matching TRBD1 (5 bases). This CDR3 has 15 amino acids. The V and J ends lost 4 bases and 5 bases respectively, with 14 bases between them. Looked up from germline, CDR1 is LGHNA and CDR2 is YNFKEQ. CDR3: CASSPAGAANEKLFF. The CDR3 DNA follows: TGTGCCAGCAGCCCAGCTGGGGCAGCAAATGAAAAACTGTTTTTT.

This chain connects TRBV4-2 to TRBJ2-7; D unresolved. The CDR3 runs to 14 residues. Trimming removed 3 bases from V and 5 bases from J, with 14 bases in between. The germline V gene encodes CDR1 LGHNA and CDR2 YNFKEQ. In nucleotides, the CDR3 is TGTGCCAGCAGCCAGTACGCCCTCCGGGACGAGCAGTACTTC. Translating it yields CASSQYALRDEQYF.

The rearrangement links TRBV14 to TRBJ1-6; D gene uncertain. This CDR3 is built from 15 residues. Germline V gene lookup returns CDR1 SGHDN and CDR2 FVKESK. Trimming stripped 5 bases from V and 1 base from J, with 9 bases between. CDR3: CASSYGVSYNSPLHF. The CDR3 DNA is TGTGCCAGCAGCTATGGGGTTTCCTATAATTCACCCCTCCACTTT.

Only one count was recorded for this clone. This chain uses TRBV30 with TRBJ1-5, with TRBD1 as a possible D gene (6 bases). The CDR3 has 15 residues. V shed 3 bases and J shed 0 bases, with 12 bases lying between them. The V gene's germline CDR1 is GTSNPN and CDR2 SVGIG (reference sequence). The CDR3 sequence is CAWSHRDYSNQPQHF. The CDR3 bases are TGTGCCTGGAGCCACAGGGACTATAGCAATCAGCCCCAGCATTTT.

The chain couples TRBV11-2 to TRBJ1-1; D ambiguous. The CDR3 runs to 13 residues. Germline values: CDR1 SGHAT, CDR2 FQNNGV. V was shortened by 1 base and J by 6 bases, with 9 bases between the two germline ends. CDR3 in amino acids: CASSLGSVPEAFF. The CDR3 DNA follows: TGTGCCAGCAGCTTAGGATCGGTCCCTGAAGCTTTCTTT.

The rearrangement links TRBV7-3 to TRBJ2-5; D may be TRBD1 (5 bases). V lost 2 bases and J lost 4, with 14 bases in between. The germline CDR1 and CDR2 sequences are SGHTA and FQGTGA. The CDR3 loop spans 15 amino acids. CDR3 sequence: CASSLEAGPGETQYF. The CDR3 DNA is TGTGCCAGCAGCTTAGAGGCAGGGCCGGGAGAGACCCAGTACTTC.

This clone was found once. The chain carries TRBV28 and TRBJ1-5; a weak D match, TRBD1 (5 bases). This CDR3 region has 14 residues. V gave up 3 bases and J gave up 6 bases, with 12 bases separating them. Germline assignment: CDR1 MDHEN and CDR2 SYDVKM. The CDR3 loop reads CASSLRGERQPQHF. DNA for the CDR3: TGTGCCAGCAGTTTGAGAGGGGAACGTCAGCCCCAGCATTTT. The full variable domain, in which reference TRBV28 and TRBJ1-5 provide the parts outside the CDR3, is DVKVTQSSRYLVKRTGEKVFLECVQDMDHENMFWYRQDPGLGLRLIYFSYDVKMKEKGDIPEGYSVSREKKERFSLILESASTNQTSMYLCASSLRGERQPQHFGDGTRLSIL.

The chain has TRBV7-9 and TRBJ2-7; 8 positions match TRBD2. CDR3 size: 15 residues. Germline values: CDR1 SEHNR, CDR2 FQNEAQ (reference sequence). The V and J ends lost 4 bases and 4 bases, in that order; junction bases with no gene match: 9. The CDR3 loop reads CASSSLAGFGYEQYF. CDR3 bases: TGTGCCAGCAGCTCTCTAGCGGGCTTCGGTTACGAGCAGTACTTC.